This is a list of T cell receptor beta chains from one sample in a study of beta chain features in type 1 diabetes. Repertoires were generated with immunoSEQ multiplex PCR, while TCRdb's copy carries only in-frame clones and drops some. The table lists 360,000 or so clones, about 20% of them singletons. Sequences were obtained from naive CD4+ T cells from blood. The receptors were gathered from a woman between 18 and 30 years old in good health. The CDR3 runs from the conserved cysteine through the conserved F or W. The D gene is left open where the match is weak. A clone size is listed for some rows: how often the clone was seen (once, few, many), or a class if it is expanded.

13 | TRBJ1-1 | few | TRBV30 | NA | CAWSTTRTTEAFF | TGTGCCTGGAGTACGACTAGAACCACTGAAGCTTTCTTT
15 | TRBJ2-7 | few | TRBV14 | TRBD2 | CASSRPGLAGDEQYF | TGTGCCAGCAGCCGACCGGGACTAGCGGGAGACGAGCAGTACTTC
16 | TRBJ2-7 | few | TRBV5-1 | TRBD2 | CASSLGGLAGSYEQYF | TGCGCCAGCAGCTTGGGGGGGCTAGCGGGCTCCTACGAGCAGTACTTC
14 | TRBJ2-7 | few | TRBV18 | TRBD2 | CASSPGTNFYEQYF | TGTGCCAGCTCACCTGGGACTAACTTCTACGAGCAGTACTTC
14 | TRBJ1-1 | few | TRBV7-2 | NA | CASNFAGRSTEAFF | TGTGCCAGCAACTTTGCAGGGAGGAGTACTGAAGCTTTCTTT
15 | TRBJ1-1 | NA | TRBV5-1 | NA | CASSSYRLMNTEAFF | TGCGCCAGCAGTTCTTACAGGCTAATGAACACTGAAGCTTTCTTT
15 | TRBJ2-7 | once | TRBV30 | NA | CAWSVAGWVSYEQYF | TGTGCCTGGAGTGTGGCAGGGTGGGTCTCCTACGAGCAGTACTTC
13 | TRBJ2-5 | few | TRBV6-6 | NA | CASSWSQEETQYF | TGTGCCAGCAGTTGGTCACAGGAAGAGACCCAGTACTTC
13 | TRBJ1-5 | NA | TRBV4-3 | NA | CASSQFGGQPQHF | TGCGCCAGCAGCCAATTCGGCGGTCAGCCCCAGCATTTT
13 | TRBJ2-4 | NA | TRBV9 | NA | CASSEGVDGIQYF | TGTGCCAGCAGCGAGGGGGTGGATGGCATTCAGTACTTC
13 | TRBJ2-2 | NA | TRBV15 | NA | CALQGRPTGELFF | TGTGCCTTACAGGGGAGGCCAACCGGGGAGCTGTTTTTT
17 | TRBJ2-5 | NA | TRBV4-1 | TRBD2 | CASSRSTGLAGGETQYF | TGCGCCAGCAGCCGCTCGACAGGACTAGCGGGGGGAGAGACCCAGTACTTC
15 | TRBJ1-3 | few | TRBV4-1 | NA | CASSQEVGLGNTIYF | TGCGCCAGCAGCCAAGAAGTGGGGCTCGGAAACACCATATATTTT
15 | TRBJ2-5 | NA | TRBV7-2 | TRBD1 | CASSSLGTGGETQYF | TGTGCCAGCAGCTCTTTGGGGACAGGGGGAGAGACCCAGTACTTC
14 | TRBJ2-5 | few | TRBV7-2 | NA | CASSRTVTRETQYF | TGTGCCAGCAGCCGGACAGTGACTCGGGAGACCCAGTACTTC
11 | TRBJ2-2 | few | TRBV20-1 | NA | CSAYYTGELFF | TGCAGTGCTTACTACACCGGGGAGCTGTTTTTT
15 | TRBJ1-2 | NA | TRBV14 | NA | CASSQDREAAYGYTF | TGTGCCAGCAGCCAAGACCGGGAAGCAGCCTATGGCTACACCTTC
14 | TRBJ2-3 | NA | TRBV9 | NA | CASTPSSGVHTQYF | TGTGCCAGCACCCCTTCATCGGGGGTGCATACGCAGTATTTT
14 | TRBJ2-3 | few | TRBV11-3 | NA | CASSADSPSDTQYF | TGTGCCAGCAGCGCGGACAGCCCGTCGGATACGCAGTATTTT
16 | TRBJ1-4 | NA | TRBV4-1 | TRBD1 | CASSQISGTGYEKLFF | TGCGCCAGCAGCCAAATCTCCGGGACAGGGTATGAAAAACTGTTTTTT
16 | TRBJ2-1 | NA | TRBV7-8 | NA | CASSYSRGSSYNEQFF | TGTGCCAGCAGCTACTCGAGGGGGAGCTCCTACAATGAGCAGTTCTTC
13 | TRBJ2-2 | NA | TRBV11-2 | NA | CASSYGPSGELFF | TGTGCCAGCAGCTATGGCCCCTCCGGGGAGCTGTTTTTT
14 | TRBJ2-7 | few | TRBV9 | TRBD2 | CASSVAGRPYEQYF | TGTGCCAGCAGCGTAGCCGGGAGGCCCTACGAGCAGTACTTC
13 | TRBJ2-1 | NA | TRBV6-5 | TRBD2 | CASSNGRAGEQFF | TGTGCCAGCTCTAACGGGAGGGCCGGTGAGCAGTTCTTC
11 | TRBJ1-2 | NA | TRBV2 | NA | CASRRFGGYTF | TGTGCCAGCAGGAGGTTCGGGGGCTACACCTTC
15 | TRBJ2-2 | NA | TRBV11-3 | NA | CASSSGQGGTGELFF | TGTGCCAGCAGCTCCGGACAGGGAGGGACCGGGGAGCTGTTTTTT
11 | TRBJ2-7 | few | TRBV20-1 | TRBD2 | CSAHAGVEQYF | TGCAGTGCCCACGCGGGGGTAGAGCAGTACTTC
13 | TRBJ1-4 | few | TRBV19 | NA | CASSRDRNEKLFF | TGTGCCAGTTCCCGGGATAGGAATGAAAAACTGTTTTTT
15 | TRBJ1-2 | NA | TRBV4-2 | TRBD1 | CASSQPSTGDYGYTF | TGTGCCAGCAGCCAGCCCTCAACAGGGGACTATGGCTACACCTTC
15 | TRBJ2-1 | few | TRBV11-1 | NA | CASSPLAGTYNEQFF | TGTGCCAGCAGCCCCTTGGCGGGGACCTACAATGAGCAGTTCTTC
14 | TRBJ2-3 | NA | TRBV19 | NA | CASNRRGLRDTQYF | TGTGCCAGTAATCGTAGGGGATTGAGAGATACGCAGTATTTT
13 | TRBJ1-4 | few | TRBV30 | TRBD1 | CAWGTGVGEKLFF | TGTGCCTGGGGGACAGGGGTTGGGGAAAAACTGTTTTTT
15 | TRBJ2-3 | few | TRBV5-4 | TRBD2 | CASSLGLAGADTQYF | TGTGCCAGCAGCTTGGGACTAGCGGGCGCAGATACGCAGTATTTT
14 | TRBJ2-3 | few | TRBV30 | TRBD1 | CAWTPGGSTDTQYF | TGTGCCTGGACCCCAGGGGGTAGCACAGATACGCAGTATTTT
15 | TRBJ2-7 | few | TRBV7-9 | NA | CASSFFTGSKHEQYF | TGTGCCAGCAGCTTTTTTACAGGGTCTAAACACGAGCAGTACTTC
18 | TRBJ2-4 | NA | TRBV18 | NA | CASSYLGASSLAKNIQYF | TGTGCCAGCTCCTACCTGGGGGCCTCTAGTTTAGCCAAAAACATTCAGTACTTC
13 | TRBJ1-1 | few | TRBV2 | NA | CASREGWSTEAFF | TGTGCCAGCAGAGAAGGGTGGAGCACTGAAGCTTTCTTT
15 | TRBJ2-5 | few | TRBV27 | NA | CASSLSWQVQETQYF | TGTGCCAGCAGTTTATCATGGCAAGTCCAAGAGACCCAGTACTTC
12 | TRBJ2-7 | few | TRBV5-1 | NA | CASSLGGDEQYF | TGCGCCAGCAGCTTAGGAGGCGACGAGCAGTACTTC
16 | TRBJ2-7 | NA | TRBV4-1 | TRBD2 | CASSQDRGAGAYEQYF | TGCGCCAGCAGCCAAGATAGGGGAGCGGGAGCCTACGAGCAGTACTTC